The sequence of this TCR beta chain was determined in a study of cytomegalovirus exposure and HLA in healthy donors. Researchers ran the PCR with 60 Vbeta and 13 Jbeta primers. Sequenced by immunoSEQ multiplex PCR; TCRdb stores in-frame clones only, minus some. Of over 50,000 clones listed, approximately 74% were seen once; the top ten hold 15% to 20%. Study results and limitations: The authors later found most CMV-associated TCR beta chains appeared HLA-restricted. Sequences of the TCR beta chain were said to predict the HLA-A and HLA-B alleles of most subjects accurately. The study flagged some 170 TCR beta chains as cytomegalovirus-associated.

The germline V and J ends were trimmed by 1 base and 4 bases, with 9 bases remaining between them. Germline CDR1 and CDR2: SGHDN and FVKESK. There are 14 residues in the CDR3. Worth noting for this clone: The antigen is undetermined.

The chain employs TRBV14 and TRBJ2-3; D call uncertain. The sample consisted of PBMCs. This clonotype originated in a man aged 40-49 years in good health and CMV-seropositive. CDR3 sequence (DNA): TGTGCCAGCAGCCAAGTAGACACCCCAGATACGCAGTATTTT. It translates to CASSQVDTPDTQYF.